Listed below are T cell receptor beta chains from one sample, sequenced in a study of vaccination effects on CD4 cells after COVID-19. These receptors have no known antigen. The repertoire was sequenced with immunoSEQ multiplex PCR; TCRdb's copy has only in-frame clones and lacks some. The sample includes approximately 20,000 clones, about 70% seen only once; the top ten take roughly 17%. This sample comprised CD4+ T cells from PBMCs cultured with SARS-CoV-2 spike peptides, obtained before COVID-19 vaccination. These receptors were obtained from a human donor who had a prior SARS-CoV-2 infection. Each CDR3 is given with its conserved first and last residue. The D gene is left open where the match is weak. Expanded clones get a size class; other rows say once, few or many, or leave the size out.

V gene: TRBV7-9
D gene: TRBD1
CDR3 length: 12
J gene: TRBJ2-7
clone size: -
CDR3 protein: CASSYRGYEQYF

V gene: TRBV9
D gene: -
CDR3 length: 14
J gene: TRBJ1-2
clone size: -
CDR3 protein: CASSVAISNYGYTF

V gene: TRBV4-3
D gene: -
CDR3 length: 12
J gene: TRBJ2-1
clone size: -
CDR3 protein: CASSQELNEQFF

V gene: TRBV5-4
D gene: TRBD2
CDR3 length: 17
J gene: TRBJ2-3
clone size: -
CDR3 protein: CASSLVWTSGGEDTQYF

V gene: TRBV6-1
D gene: TRBD1
CDR3 length: 14
J gene: TRBJ1-4
clone size: -
CDR3 protein: CASSDTGVPEKLFF

V gene: TRBV9
D gene: TRBD1
CDR3 length: 14
J gene: TRBJ1-4
clone size: once
CDR3 protein: CASSRDRGQEKLFF

V gene: TRBV6-5
D gene: -
CDR3 length: 13
J gene: TRBJ1-1
clone size: -
CDR3 protein: CATAGGTNTEAFF

V gene: TRBV10-3
D gene: -
CDR3 length: 18
J gene: TRBJ2-2
clone size: -
CDR3 protein: CAISDARTITSGTGELFF

V gene: TRBV29-1
D gene: TRBD1
CDR3 length: 15
J gene: TRBJ2-3
clone size: -
CDR3 protein: CSVSLRQGSTDTQYF

V gene: TRBV6-5
D gene: -
CDR3 length: 14
J gene: TRBJ2-7
clone size: -
CDR3 protein: CASRQRGGSYEQYF

V gene: TRBV5-1
D gene: TRBD2
CDR3 length: 13
J gene: TRBJ2-1
clone size: -
CDR3 protein: CASSREANNEQFF

V gene: TRBV5-5
D gene: TRBD2
CDR3 length: 15
J gene: TRBJ2-7
clone size: -
CDR3 protein: CASSPSGRALYEQYF

V gene: TRBV6-6
D gene: TRBD2
CDR3 length: 17
J gene: TRBJ2-7
clone size: medium-sized
CDR3 protein: CASSHTGTSGRGYEQYF

V gene: TRBV2
D gene: TRBD1
CDR3 length: 14
J gene: TRBJ1-2
clone size: few
CDR3 protein: CASSNSGGYYGYTF

V gene: TRBV6-2/TRBV6-3
D gene: -
CDR3 length: 14
J gene: TRBJ1-2
clone size: once
CDR3 protein: CASSYAGSIYGYTF